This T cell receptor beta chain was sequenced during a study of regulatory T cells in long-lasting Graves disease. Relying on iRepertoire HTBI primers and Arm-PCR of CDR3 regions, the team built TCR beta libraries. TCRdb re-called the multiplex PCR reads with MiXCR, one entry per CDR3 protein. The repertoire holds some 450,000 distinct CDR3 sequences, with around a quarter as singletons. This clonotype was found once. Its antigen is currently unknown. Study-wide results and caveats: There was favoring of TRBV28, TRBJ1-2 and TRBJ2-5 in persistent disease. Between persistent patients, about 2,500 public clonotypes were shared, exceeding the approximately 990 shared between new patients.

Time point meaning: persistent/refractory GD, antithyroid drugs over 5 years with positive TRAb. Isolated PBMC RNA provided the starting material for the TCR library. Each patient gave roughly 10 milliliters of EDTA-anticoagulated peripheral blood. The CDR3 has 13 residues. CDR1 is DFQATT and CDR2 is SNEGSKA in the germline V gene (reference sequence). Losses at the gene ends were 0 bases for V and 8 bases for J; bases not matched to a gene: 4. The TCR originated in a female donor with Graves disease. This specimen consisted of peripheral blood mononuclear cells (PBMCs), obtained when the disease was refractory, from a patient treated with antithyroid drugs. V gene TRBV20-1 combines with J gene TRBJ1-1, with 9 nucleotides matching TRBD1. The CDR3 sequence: CSARDRTGGEAFF. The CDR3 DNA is TGCAGTGCTAGAGATCGTACAGGGGGCGAAGCTTTCTTT.